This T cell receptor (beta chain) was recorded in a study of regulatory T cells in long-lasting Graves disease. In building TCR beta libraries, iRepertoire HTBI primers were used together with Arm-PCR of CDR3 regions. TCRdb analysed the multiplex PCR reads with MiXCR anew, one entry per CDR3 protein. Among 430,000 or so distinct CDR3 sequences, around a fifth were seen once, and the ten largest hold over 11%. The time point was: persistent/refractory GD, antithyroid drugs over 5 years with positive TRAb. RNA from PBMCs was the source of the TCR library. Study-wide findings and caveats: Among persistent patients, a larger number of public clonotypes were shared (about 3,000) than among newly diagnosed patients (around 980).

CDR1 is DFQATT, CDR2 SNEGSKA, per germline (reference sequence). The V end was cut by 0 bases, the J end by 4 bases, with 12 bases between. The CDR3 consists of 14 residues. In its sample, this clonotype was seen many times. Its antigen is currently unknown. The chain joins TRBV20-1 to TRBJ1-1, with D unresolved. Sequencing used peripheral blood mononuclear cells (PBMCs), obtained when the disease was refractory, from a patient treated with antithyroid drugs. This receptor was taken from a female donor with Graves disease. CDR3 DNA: TGCAGTGCTAGAGATGGTAGGGAAGGCACTGAAGCTTTCTTT. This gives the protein CSARDGREGTEAFF.